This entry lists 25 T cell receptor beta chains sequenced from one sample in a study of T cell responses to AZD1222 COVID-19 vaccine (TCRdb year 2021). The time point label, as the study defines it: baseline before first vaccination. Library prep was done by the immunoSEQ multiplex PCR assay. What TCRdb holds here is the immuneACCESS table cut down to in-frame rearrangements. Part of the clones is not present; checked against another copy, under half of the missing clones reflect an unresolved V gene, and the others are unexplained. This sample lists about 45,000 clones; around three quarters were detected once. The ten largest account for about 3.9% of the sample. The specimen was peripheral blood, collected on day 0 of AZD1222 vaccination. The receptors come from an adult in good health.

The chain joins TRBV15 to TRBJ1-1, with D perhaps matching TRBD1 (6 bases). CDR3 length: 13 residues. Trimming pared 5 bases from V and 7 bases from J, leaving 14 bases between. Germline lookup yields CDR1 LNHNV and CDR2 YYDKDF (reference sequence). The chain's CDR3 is CATSRDKRDEAFF. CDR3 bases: TGTGCCACCAGCCGGGACAAGCGCGATGAAGCTTTCTTT.

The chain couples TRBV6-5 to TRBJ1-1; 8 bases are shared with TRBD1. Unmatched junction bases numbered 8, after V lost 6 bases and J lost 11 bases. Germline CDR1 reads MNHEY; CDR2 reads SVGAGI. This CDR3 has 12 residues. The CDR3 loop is CASRSTGGWAFF. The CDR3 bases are TGTGCCAGCAGATCTACAGGGGGGTGGGCTTTCTTT.

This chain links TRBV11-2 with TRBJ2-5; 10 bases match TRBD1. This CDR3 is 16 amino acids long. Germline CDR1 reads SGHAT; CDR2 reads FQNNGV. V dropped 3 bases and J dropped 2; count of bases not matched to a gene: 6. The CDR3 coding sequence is TGTGCCAGCAGCTTCACCGGGACAGGGGTACAAGAGACCCAGTACTTC. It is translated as CASSFTGTGVQETQYF.

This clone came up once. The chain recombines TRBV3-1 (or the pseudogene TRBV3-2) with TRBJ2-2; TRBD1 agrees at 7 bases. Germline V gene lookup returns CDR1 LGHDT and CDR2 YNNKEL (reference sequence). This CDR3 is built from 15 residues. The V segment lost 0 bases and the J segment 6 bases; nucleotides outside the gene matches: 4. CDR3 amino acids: CASSQDPQGAGELFF. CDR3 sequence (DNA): TGTGCCAGCAGCCAAGATCCCCAGGGGGCCGGGGAGCTGTTTTTT.

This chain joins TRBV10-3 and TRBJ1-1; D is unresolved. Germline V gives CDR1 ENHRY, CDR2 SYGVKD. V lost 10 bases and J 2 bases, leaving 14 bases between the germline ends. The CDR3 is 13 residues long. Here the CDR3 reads CATCIWANTEAFF. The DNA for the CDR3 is TGTGCCACATGCATTTGGGCCAACACTGAAGCTTTCTTT.

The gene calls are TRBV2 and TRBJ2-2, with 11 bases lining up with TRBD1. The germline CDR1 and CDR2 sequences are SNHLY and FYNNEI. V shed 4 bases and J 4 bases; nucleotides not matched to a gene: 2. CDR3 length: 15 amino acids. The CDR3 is CASSGGTGGTGELFF. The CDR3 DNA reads TGTGCCAGCAGTGGGGGGACAGGGGGCACCGGGGAGCTGTTTTTT. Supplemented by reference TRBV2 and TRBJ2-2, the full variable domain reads EPEVTQTPSHQVTQMGQEVILRCVPISNHLYFYWYRQILGQKVEFLVSFYNNEISEKSEIFDDQFSVERPDGSNFTLKIRSTKLEDSAMYFCASSGGTGGTGELFFGEGSRLTVL.

CDR3 DNA: TGCGCCAGCAGCCAAGGGGATAGGAATGGCTACACCTTC. Translation: CASSQGDRNGYTF. The V gene is TRBV4-1, the J gene TRBJ1-2, with D hard to call. The V end was cut by 1 base, the J end by 6 bases, with 9 bases between. The CDR3 loop spans 13 amino acids. Germline V CDR1 and CDR2: MGHRA, YSYEKL.

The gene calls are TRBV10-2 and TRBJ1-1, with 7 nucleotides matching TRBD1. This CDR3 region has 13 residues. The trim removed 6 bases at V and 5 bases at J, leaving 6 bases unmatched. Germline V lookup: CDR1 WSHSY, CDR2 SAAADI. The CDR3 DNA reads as TGCGCCAGCAGGACAGGGCAAGGAACTGAAGCTTTCTTT. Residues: CASRTGQGTEAFF.

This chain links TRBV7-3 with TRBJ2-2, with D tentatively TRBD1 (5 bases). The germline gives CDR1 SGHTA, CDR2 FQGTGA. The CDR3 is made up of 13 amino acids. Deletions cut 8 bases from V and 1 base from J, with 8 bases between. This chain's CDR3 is CASGALNTGELFF. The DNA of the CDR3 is TGTGCCAGCGGGGCCCTGAACACCGGGGAGCTGTTTTTT.

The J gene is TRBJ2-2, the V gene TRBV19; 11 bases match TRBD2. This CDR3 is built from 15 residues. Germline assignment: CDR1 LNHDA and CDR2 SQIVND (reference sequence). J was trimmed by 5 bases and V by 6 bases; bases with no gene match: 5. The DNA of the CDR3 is TGTGCCAGTAGGGCGGTAGCGGGGGGGACCGGGGAGCTGTTTTTT. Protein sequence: CASRAVAGGTGELFF. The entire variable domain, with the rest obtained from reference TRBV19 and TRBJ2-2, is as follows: DGGITQSPKYLFRKEGQNVTLSCEQNLNHDAMYWYRQDPGQGLRLIYYSQIVNDFQKGDIAEGYSVSREKKESFPLTVTSAQKNPTAFYLCASRAVAGGTGELFFGEGSRLTVL.

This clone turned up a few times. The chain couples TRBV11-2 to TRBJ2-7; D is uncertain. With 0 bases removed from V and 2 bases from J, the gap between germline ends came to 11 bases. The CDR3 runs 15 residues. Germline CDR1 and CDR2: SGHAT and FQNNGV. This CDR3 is CASSLESGFTYEQYF. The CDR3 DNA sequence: TGTGCCAGCAGCTTAGAGTCCGGTTTCACCTACGAGCAGTACTTC.

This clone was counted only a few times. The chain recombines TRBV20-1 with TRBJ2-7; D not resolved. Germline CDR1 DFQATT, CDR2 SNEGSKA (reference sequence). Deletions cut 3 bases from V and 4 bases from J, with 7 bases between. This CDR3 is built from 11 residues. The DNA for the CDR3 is TGCAGTGCTAGTCGCCAATACGAGCAGTACTTC. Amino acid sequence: CSASRQYEQYF.

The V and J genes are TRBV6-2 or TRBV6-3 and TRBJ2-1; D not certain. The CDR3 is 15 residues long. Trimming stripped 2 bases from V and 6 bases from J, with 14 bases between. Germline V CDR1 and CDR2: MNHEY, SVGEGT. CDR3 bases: TGTGCCAGCAGTTACCCACCCGCCGCTCTCAATGAGCAGTTCTTC. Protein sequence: CASSYPPAALNEQFF.

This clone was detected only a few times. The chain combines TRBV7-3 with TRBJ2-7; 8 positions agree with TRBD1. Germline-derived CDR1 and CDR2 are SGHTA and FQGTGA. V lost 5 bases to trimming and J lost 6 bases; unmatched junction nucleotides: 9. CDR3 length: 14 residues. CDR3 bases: TGTGCCAGCAGCCCTCAGGGGGCCGTTGGCGAGCAGTACTTC. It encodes CASSPQGAVGEQYF.

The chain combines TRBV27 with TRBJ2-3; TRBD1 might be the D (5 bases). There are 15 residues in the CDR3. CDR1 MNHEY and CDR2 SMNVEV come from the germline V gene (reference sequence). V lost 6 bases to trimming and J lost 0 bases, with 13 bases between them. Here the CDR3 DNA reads TGTGCCAGCAGCTTAATGGGGCTTAGCACAGATACGCAGTATTTT. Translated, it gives CASSLMGLSTDTQYF.

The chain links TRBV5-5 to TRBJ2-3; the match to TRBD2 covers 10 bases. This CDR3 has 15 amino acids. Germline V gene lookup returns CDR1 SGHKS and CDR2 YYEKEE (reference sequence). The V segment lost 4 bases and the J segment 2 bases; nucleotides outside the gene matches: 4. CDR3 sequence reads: CASSLAGAFTDTQYF. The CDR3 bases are TGTGCCAGCAGCCTAGCGGGGGCCTTCACAGATACGCAGTATTTT.

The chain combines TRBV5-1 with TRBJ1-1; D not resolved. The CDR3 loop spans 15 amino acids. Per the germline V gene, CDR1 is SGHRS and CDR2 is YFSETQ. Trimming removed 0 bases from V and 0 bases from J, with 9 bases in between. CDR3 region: CASSLDPGLNTEAFF. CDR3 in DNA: TGCGCCAGCAGCTTGGACCCGGGGTTGAACACTGAAGCTTTCTTT.

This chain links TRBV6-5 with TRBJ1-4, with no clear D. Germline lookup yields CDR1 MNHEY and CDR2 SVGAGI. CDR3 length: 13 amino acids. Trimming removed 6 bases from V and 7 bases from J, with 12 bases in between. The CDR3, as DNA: TGTGCCAGCAGCGTTCCGGAGGGTGAAAAACTGTTTTTT. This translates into CASSVPEGEKLFF.

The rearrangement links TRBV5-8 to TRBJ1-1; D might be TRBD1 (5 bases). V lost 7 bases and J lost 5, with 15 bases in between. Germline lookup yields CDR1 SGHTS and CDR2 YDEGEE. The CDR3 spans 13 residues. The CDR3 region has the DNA TGTGCCAGCCTGGTAGGGGCGAGAACTGAAGCTTTCTTT. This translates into CASLVGARTEAFF.

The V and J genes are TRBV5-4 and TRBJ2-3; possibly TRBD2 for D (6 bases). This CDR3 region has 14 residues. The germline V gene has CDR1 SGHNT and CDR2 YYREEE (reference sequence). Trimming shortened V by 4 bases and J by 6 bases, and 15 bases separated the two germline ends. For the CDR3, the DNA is TGTGCCAGCAGCCTCCCGGGGGTCTCGGATACGCAGTATTTT. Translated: CASSLPGVSDTQYF.

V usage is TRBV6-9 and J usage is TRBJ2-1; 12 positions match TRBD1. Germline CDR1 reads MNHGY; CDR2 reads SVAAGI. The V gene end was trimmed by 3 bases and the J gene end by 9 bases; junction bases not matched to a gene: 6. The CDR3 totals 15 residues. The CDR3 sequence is CASSYPGTGGSEQFF. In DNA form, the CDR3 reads TGTGCCAGCAGTTACCCGGGGACAGGGGGCAGTGAGCAGTTCTTC.

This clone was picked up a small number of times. This CDR3 reads CASFEAGGARNEQYF. The CDR3 DNA reads TGTGCCAGTTTCGAGGCGGGGGGCGCCAGGAATGAGCAGTACTTC. V is TRBV28 and J is TRBJ2-7, with TRBD2 matching over 8 bases. V trimming: 9 bases; J trimming: 7 bases; junction bases outside the gene matches: 17. Germline assignment: CDR1 MDHEN and CDR2 SYDVKM. The length of the CDR3 is 15 residues.

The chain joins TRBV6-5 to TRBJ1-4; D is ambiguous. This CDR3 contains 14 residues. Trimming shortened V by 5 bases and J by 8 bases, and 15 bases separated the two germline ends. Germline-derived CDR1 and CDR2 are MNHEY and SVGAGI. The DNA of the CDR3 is TGTGCCAGCAGTACATACAAGGATAGCGAAAAACTGTTTTTT. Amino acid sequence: CASSTYKDSEKLFF.

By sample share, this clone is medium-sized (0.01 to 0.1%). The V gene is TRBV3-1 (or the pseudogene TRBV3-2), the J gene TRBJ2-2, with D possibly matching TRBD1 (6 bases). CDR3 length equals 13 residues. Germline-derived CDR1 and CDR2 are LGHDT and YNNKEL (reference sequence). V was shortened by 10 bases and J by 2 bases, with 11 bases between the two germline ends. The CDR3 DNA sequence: TGTGCCACCCCGGGACAAAACACCGGGGAGCTGTTTTTT. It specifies CATPGQNTGELFF.

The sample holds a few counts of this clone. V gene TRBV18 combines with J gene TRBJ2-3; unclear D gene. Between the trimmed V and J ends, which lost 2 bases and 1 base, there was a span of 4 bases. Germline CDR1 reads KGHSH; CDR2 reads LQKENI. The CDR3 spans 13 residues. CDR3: CASSPGRTDTQYF. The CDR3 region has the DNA TGTGCCAGCTCACCAGGTCGCACAGATACGCAGTATTTT.